This T cell receptor (beta chain) appears in the sequencing data of a study of blood T cell repertoires in COVID-19. In the study overall: Samples taken during acute and convalescent COVID-19 were collected in the United States, Italy and Spain. Sample material is recorded as cDNA or gDNA derived from T cells, B-cell-depleted T cells, or PBMCs.

The CDR3 is 11 residues long. Looked up from germline, CDR1 is MNHEY and CDR2 is SVGEGT. The V and J ends lost 4 bases and 13 bases respectively, with 13 bases between them. Original processing notes: It was from reference gene primer amplification that nucleated cell counts were estimated. This table comes from immunoSEQ multiplex PCR, and its TCRdb copy is limited to in-frame clones, with some not included. The D gene and trimming were derived from the DNA, and the V and J assignments and clone size from that table. In the table there are a few hundred thousand clones, approximately 80% of which are singletons.

The chain recombines TRBV6-2 or TRBV6-3 with TRBJ1-2; D call uncertain. The sample consisted of peripheral blood. The receptor was isolated from a woman between 45 and 60 years old with acute or convalescent COVID-19. The chain's CDR3 is CASSLKWEFTF. DNA for the CDR3: TGTGCCAGCAGTTTGAAATGGGAGTTCACCTTC.